Below are 16 T cell receptor beta chains sequenced from a single sample in a study of T-cell memory formation after mild COVID-19. TCRdb reprocessed the 5' RACE reads via MiXCR and lists one record per CDR3 protein. This sample has 400,000 to 500,000 distinct CDR3 sequences, with 18% found just once. Sample: PBMCs or a T cell subset sorted from them (not recorded which). These receptors all stem from a young man who had mild COVID-19 (a few samples of this study predate the infection). Cell type and time point are not known.

This clonotype is a singleton in its sample. This chain joins TRBV27 and TRBJ2-3; 8 bases line up with TRBD2. Per the germline V gene, CDR1 is MNHEY and CDR2 is SMNVEV (reference sequence). This CDR3 has 17 residues. Trimming at V came to 6 bases and at J to 5 bases, leaving 16 bases not matched to a gene. CDR3 in amino acids: CASSSLGRGGPKDTQYF. Written as DNA, the CDR3 is TGTGCCAGCAGCTCCCTGGGTCGCGGGGGGCCGAAAGATACGCAGTATTTT.

The sample holds a few counts of this clonotype. This chain links TRBV6-5 with TRBJ2-7, with 7 bases aligning to TRBD2. The V gene end was trimmed by 7 bases and the J gene end by 6 bases; junction bases not matched to a gene: 12. The length of the CDR3 is 14 residues. The V gene's germline CDR1 is MNHEY and CDR2 SVGAGI. The DNA for the CDR3 is TGTGCCAGCATCCCGGGGGGACCCGGCCCCGAGCAGTACGTC. Amino acids: CASIPGGPGPEQYV.

This clonotype appeared a few times. The rearrangement links TRBV5-1 to TRBJ2-7; 8 bases match TRBD1. The germline V gene has CDR1 SGHRS and CDR2 YFSETQ. J was trimmed by 9 bases and V by 0 bases; bases with no gene match: 8. The CDR3 extends over 14 amino acids. The CDR3 DNA is TGCGCCAGCAGCTTGGCGGGACAGGTACATGGGCAGTACTTC. This codes for CASSLAGQVHGQYF.

The J gene is TRBJ2-1, the V gene TRBV5-1; D is possibly TRBD1 (6 bases). The V gene lost 4 bases and the J gene lost 3 bases, with 17 bases spanning the gap. Germline values: CDR1 SGHRS, CDR2 YFSETQ. The CDR3 extends over 16 amino acids. CDR3 nucleotides: TGCGCCAGCAGCCCGGACAGCCCTAGTCTCTACAATGAGCAGTTCTTC. Translation gives CASSPDSPSLYNEQFF.

The V and J genes are TRBV7-9 and TRBJ1-1; 8 positions match TRBD1. V was clipped by 5 bases and J by 4 bases; unmatched bases: 12. Germline V gene data show CDR1 as SEHNR and CDR2 as FQNEAQ (reference sequence). CDR3 size: 16 residues. The CDR3 is CASSPGRTGSGTEAFF. The CDR3 nucleotides read TGTGCCAGCAGCCCGGGGAGGACAGGGTCTGGCACTGAAGCTTTCTTT. Based on the CDR3 plus reference TRBV7-9 and TRBJ1-1, the full variable domain is DTGVSQNPRHKITKRGQNVTFRCDPISEHNRLYWYRQTLGQGPEFLTYFQNEAQLEKSRLLSDRFSAERPKGSFSTLEIQRTEQGDSAMYLCASSPGRTGSGTEAFFGQGTRLTVV.

The chain carries TRBV6-2 or TRBV6-3 and TRBJ2-7, with 7 nucleotides matching TRBD1. V lost 5 bases to trimming and J lost 0 bases; unmatched junction nucleotides: 16. Looked up from germline, CDR1 is MNHEY and CDR2 is SVGEGT. The CDR3 runs 18 residues. In nucleotides, the CDR3 is TGTGCCAGCAGTCCAGCGCCCCGGGACAGATTCTTCTCCTACGAGCAGTACGTC. This sequence encodes CASSPAPRDRFFSYEQYV.

This clonotype was recorded at least ten times. The J gene is TRBJ2-5, the V gene TRBV3-1; D uncertain. CDR3 length: 13 residues. With 4 bases removed from V and 1 base from J, the gap between germline ends came to 7 bases. The germline V gene has CDR1 LGHDT and CDR2 YNNKEL (reference sequence). CDR3 loop: CASSPQSQETQYF. Written as DNA, the CDR3 is TGTGCCAGCAGCCCTCAGTCCCAAGAGACCCAGTACTTC.

There are a few counts of this clonotype. The J gene is TRBJ2-3, the V gene TRBV20-1, with TRBD2 matching over 9 bases. This CDR3 comprises 15 residues. Looked up from germline, CDR1 is DFQATT and CDR2 is SNEGSKA (reference sequence). J gave up 2 bases and V 6 bases, and 9 bases lay outside the gene matches. CDR3 sequence (DNA): TGCAGTGCCAGCGGGCTAGCGGGGTACACAGATACGCAGTATTTT. This sequence encodes CSASGLAGYTDTQYF.

The sample holds many counts of this clonotype. The chain combines TRBV10-3 with TRBJ2-7; the D gene is possibly TRBD2 (6 bases). The germline V and J ends were trimmed by 8 bases and 3 bases, with 17 bases remaining between them. This CDR3 spans 14 amino acids. Looked up from germline, CDR1 is ENHRY and CDR2 is SYGVKD. Here the CDR3 DNA reads TGTGCCATCGCCGGAGGGGTTAATAGCTACGAGCAGTACGTC. It translates to CAIAGGVNSYEQYV.

The sample holds a few counts of this clonotype. J is TRBJ1-6 and V is TRBV4-1; D is unresolved. The CDR3 covers 16 residues. Germline CDR1 MGHRA, CDR2 YSYEKL. V lost 1 base and J 5 bases, leaving 12 bases between the germline ends. CDR3 coding DNA: TGCGCCAGCAGCCAAGGGAGCGCCGCGGATAATTCACCCCTCCACTTT. Translation: CASSQGSAADNSPLHF.

As for this clonotype: An end of the junction does not agree with germline; a read error may underlie this. The V and J genes are TRBV4-1 and TRBJ2-1; D is undetermined. Germline V gene sequence: CDR1 MGHRA, CDR2 YSYEKL. This CDR3 is 12 amino acids long. The CDR3 nucleotides read TGCGCCAGCAGCCAAGTTCCGGCCCCTTTAGTCTTC. Amino acid sequence: CASSQVPAPLVF.

This clonotype appeared a few times. The J gene is TRBJ2-1, the V gene TRBV20-1, with D possibly being TRBD1 or TRBD2 (5 bases each). The V end lost 0 bases, the J end lost 0 bases, and 15 bases lay between the germline ends. The CDR3 runs 17 residues. Per germline, CDR1 DFQATT and CDR2 SNEGSKA (reference sequence). The CDR3 coding sequence is TGCAGTGCTAGAGATCCACAGTTTGGGGGCTCCTACAATGAGCAGTTCTTC. Encoded protein: CSARDPQFGGSYNEQFF.

V gene TRBV6-4 combines with J gene TRBJ1-3, with a weak D call TRBD1 (5 bases). The CDR3 runs 17 residues. CDR1 MRHNA and CDR2 SNTAGT come from the germline V gene. Trimming took off 10 bases at V and 1 base at J, with 23 bases between the two ends. The CDR3 spells CAIRRDGPMVSGNTIYF. In DNA form, the CDR3 reads TGTGCCATCAGACGGGACGGTCCTATGGTTTCTGGAAACACCATATATTTT.

This clonotype was picked up many times. The chain links TRBV7-2 to TRBJ1-1; maybe TRBD1 (6 bases). V lost 1 base, J lost 4 bases, and 13 bases lay in between. CDR1 is SGHTA and CDR2 is FQGNSA in the germline V gene. This CDR3 comprises 15 residues. The CDR3: CASSLDWGGFTEAFF. CDR3 in DNA: TGTGCCAGCAGCTTAGATTGGGGGGGCTTCACTGAAGCTTTCTTT.

This clonotype was observed a handful of times. This sequence joins TRBV5-1 and TRBJ2-1; 15 positions match TRBD2. This CDR3 has 17 residues. J lost 9 bases, V lost 4 bases, and 11 bases had no gene match. The germline V gene encodes CDR1 SGHRS and CDR2 YFSETQ. The CDR3 is CASSSGLAGGLGGEQFF. CDR3 sequence (DNA): TGCGCCAGCAGCAGTGGACTAGCGGGGGGGCTTGGTGGTGAGCAGTTCTTC.

This clonotype was counted at least ten times. The chain combines TRBV6-2 or TRBV6-3 with TRBJ2-1, with a tentative D call TRBD1 (6 bases). The germline V gene has CDR1 MNHEY and CDR2 SVGEGT. V lost 2 bases and J 6 bases, leaving 11 bases between the germline ends. The CDR3 consists of 14 residues. Written as DNA, the CDR3 is TGTGCCAGCAGTTACGCAGGACAGATCAATGAGCAGTTCTTC. Its protein is CASSYAGQINEQFF.